This entry features one T cell receptor beta chain sequence. Its target is not known. TCRdb re-called the 5' RACE reads and gives one entry per CDR3 protein, without DNA. The sample yields a few hundred thousand distinct CDR3 sequences, of which the top ten take up 5.6%. The sample belongs to a study of monozygotic twins with inflammatory bowel disease. Study-wide points: Extra variability in the repertoires of patients may have come from differing immunosuppressive treatments.

The CDR3 is 15 amino acids. Germline loops: CDR1 WSHSY, CDR2 SAAADI. The chain uses TRBV10-2 and TRBJ2-3. The sequence was collected from a human donor with ulcerative colitis or Crohn's disease, or a healthy co-twin of an affected twin (not recorded which). Sample: blood. The CDR3 here is CASSEVGWGTDTQYF.